The 5 T cell receptor beta chains listed next were all sequenced from one sample in a study of shared clonotypes between healthy human individuals. Generated by immunoSEQ multiplex PCR, the TCRdb table keeps only in-frame clones and is missing some. The table has 300,000 or so clones, approximately 74% seen once. Input material: memory CD4+ T cells sorted from blood. Described subset: CD45RA-negative fraction. Receptors were obtained from a man under 40 in good health.

The rearrangement joins TRBV19 to TRBJ2-5; D possibly corresponds to TRBD2 (6 bases). In germline, CDR1 is LNHDA, CDR2 SQIVND (reference sequence). There are 14 residues in the CDR3. V was shortened by 5 bases and J by 2 bases, with 12 bases between the two germline ends. The CDR3 is CASSSRDFQETQYF. CDR3 coding DNA: TGTGCCAGTAGTTCCCGGGACTTTCAAGAGACCCAGTACTTC.

The rearrangement joins TRBV15 to TRBJ1-3; D unclear. This CDR3 spans 17 amino acids. The germline CDR1 and CDR2 sequences are LNHNV and YYDKDF (reference sequence). Trimming took 1 base from V and 3 from J, leaving 16 bases between them. The CDR3 sequence is CATSRGWAGFGGNTIYF. The DNA for the CDR3 is TGTGCCACCAGCAGAGGCTGGGCGGGCTTTGGTGGAAACACCATATATTTT.

The chain uses TRBV12-5 and TRBJ2-7; TRBD1 is a possible D gene (6 bases). V lost 5 bases and J 2 bases, leaving 10 bases between the germline ends. This CDR3 region has 13 residues. The germline V gene has CDR1 LGHNT and CDR2 FRNRAP. CDR3 nucleotides: TGTGCTAGTGGTAGGGGGATTACCTACGAGCAGTACTTC. Its protein is CASGRGITYEQYF.

As regards this clone: The same CDR3 also results from other DNA sequences found in this sample. The V and J genes are TRBV28 and TRBJ2-7; 9 bases match TRBD1. The V and J ends lost 9 bases and 4 bases, in that order; junction bases with no gene match: 4. Germline V gene data show CDR1 as MDHEN and CDR2 as SYDVKM. This CDR3 is 12 amino acids long. The CDR3 DNA sequence: TGTGCCAGTTCGACAGGGGGATACGAGCAGTACTTC. Its protein product is CASSTGGYEQYF.

V gene TRBV28 combines with J gene TRBJ1-2; the D is unclear. This CDR3 has 16 amino acids. V dropped 3 bases and J dropped 2 bases, with 16 bases sitting between them. CDR1 is MDHEN, CDR2 SYDVKM, per germline. CDR3 nucleotides: TGTGCCAGCAGTTTGGGAGCCCTCGGAGGGAACTATGGCTACACCTTC. The encoded protein is CASSLGALGGNYGYTF.